The present T cell receptor (beta chain) was sequenced within a study of blood T cell repertoires in COVID-19. Across the whole study: Researchers got acute and convalescent COVID-19 samples from the United States, Italy and Spain. PBMCs, B-cell-depleted T cells, or T cells were the source of the cDNA or gDNA that made up the material.

Measured with immunoSEQ multiplex PCR; TCRdb has only the in-frame clones, and not every one. The data hold approximately 94,000 clones, with approximately 86% observed a single time. Sequences were obtained from peripheral blood. This receptor was identified in a woman in her 70s with acute or convalescent COVID-19.

The CDR3 sequence is CANRLALNTGELFF. Written as DNA, the CDR3 is TGTGCCAACCGACTAGCCCTTAACACCGGGGAGCTGTTTTTT. The chain couples TRBV6-5 to TRBJ2-2; the match to TRBD2 covers 7 bases. Germline CDR1 is MNHEY and CDR2 is SVGAGI. V shed 10 bases, J shed 2 bases, and the junction held 7 bases outside the gene matches. The CDR3 totals 14 residues.